A selection of T cell receptor beta chains follows, all from one sample in a study of post-analysis software for immune sequencing data. TCRdb re-called the PCR reads through MiXCR, storing one row per CDR3 protein. The sample lists about 560,000 distinct CDR3 sequences; roughly 40% were seen once. The sample taken for sequencing was blood. The receptors stem from a girl between 5 and 17 years old with multiple sclerosis. The CDR3 runs from the conserved cysteine through the conserved F or W. The D gene is left open where the match is weak. Some rows have no size entry. The others give once, few or many, or a class for an expanded clone.

size | J | D | V | DNA | CDR3
NA | TRBJ2-7 | TRBD2 | TRBV6-2/TRBV6-3 | TGTGCCAGCAGCTCACCAACTAGCGGACAACTCACCTACGAGCAGTACTTC | CASSSPTSGQLTYEQYF
NA | TRBJ2-6 | TRBD1 | TRBV7-3 | TGTGCCAGCAGCTTAACCCTATGGTCCGGGACAGTGGCTGGGGCCAACGTCCTGACTTTC | CASSLTLWSGTVAGANVLTF
NA | TRBJ2-5 | TRBD2 | TRBV7-6 | TGTGCCAGCAGCCTTGGACTAGCGGGGGCCCTAAGACCCCAAGAGACCCAGTACTTC | CASSLGLAGALRPQETQYF
many | TRBJ2-5 | NA | TRBV7-2 | TGTGCCAGCAGCTTAAATCCGGGGCACCAAGAGACCCAGTACTTC | CASSLNPGHQETQYF
NA | TRBJ2-5 | NA | TRBV6-6 | TGTGCCAGCAGAATTCTAGCGTCCCAAGAGACCCAGTACTTC | CASRILASQETQYF
few | TRBJ2-5 | TRBD2 | TRBV3-1 | TGTGCCAGCAGCCTTTGGACTAGCGGGACTTCGGAGACCCAGTACTTC | CASSLWTSGTSETQYF
NA | TRBJ1-1 | TRBD1 | TRBV28 | TGTGCCAGCAGTAGGCAGGGGGGTAGGACTGAAGCTTTCTTT | CASSRQGGRTEAFF
NA | TRBJ2-1 | TRBD2 | TRBV12-3/TRBV12-4 | TGCGCCAGCAGGACTAGCGGACCTTACAATGAGCAGTTCTTC | CASRTSGPYNEQFF
few | TRBJ2-7 | TRBD1 | TRBV12-3/TRBV12-4 | TGTGCCAGCAGTTTCCGACAGGGGGGCTACGAGCAGTACTTC | CASSFRQGGYEQYF
NA | TRBJ1-2 | NA | TRBV11-3 | TGTGCCAGCAGCTTAGGTACGGCCGGGAGCGGCTACACCTTC | CASSLGTAGSGYTF
few | TRBJ1-2 | NA | TRBV29-1 | TGCAGCTCCCGAGGTGGAGGCAGGGGCTATGGCTACACCTTC | CSSRGGGRGYGYTF
NA | TRBJ2-5 | TRBD1 | TRBV15 | TGTGCCACCAGCAGAGATTCAGGGGGCGGGGAGACCCAGTACTTC | CATSRDSGGGETQYF
NA | TRBJ2-1 | NA | TRBV7-2 | TGTGCCAGCAGCTTAGCGCCGTTTTATCCCTCTAGCGTCTCCTACAATGAGCAGTTCTTC | CASSLAPFYPSSVSYNEQFF
NA | TRBJ2-7 | TRBD1 | TRBV2 | TGTGCCAGCTTCGGGACAGGGAACAACGAGCAGTACTTC | CASFGTGNNEQYF
NA | TRBJ2-1 | NA | TRBV7-9 | TGTGCCAGCAGTCCTAGCCATGAGCAGTTCTTC | CASSPSHEQFF
few | TRBJ2-3 | NA | TRBV7-8 | TGTGCCAGCAGCTGGGTTCGGGGGTCTAGCACAGATACGCAGTATTTT | CASSWVRGSSTDTQYF
once | TRBJ1-2 | NA | TRBV5-1 | TGCGCCAGCAGCTTGGGGTCTACGTCTAACTATGGCTACACCTTC | CASSLGSTSNYGYTF
few | TRBJ2-5 | NA | TRBV24-1 | TGTGCCACCAGTGAGCGGACAGCCCGCGGAGAGACCCAGTACTTC | CATSERTARGETQYF
NA | TRBJ2-3 | NA | TRBV15 | TGTGCCACCAGCAGAGATAAGCGACCATTCACAGATACGCAGTATTTT | CATSRDKRPFTDTQYF
few | TRBJ2-1 | TRBD2 | TRBV6-1 | TGTGCCAGCAGTGCACTAGGACGTCTAGCGGGAGATAATGAGCAGTTCTTC | CASSALGRLAGDNEQFF
NA | TRBJ2-1 | TRBD2 | TRBV24-1 | TGTGCCACCAGCGTCACACTAGCGACTAACAATGAGCAGTTCTTC | CATSVTLATNNEQFF
NA | TRBJ2-7 | NA | TRBV2 | TGTGCCAGCAGTGCCCCTATGGCGGAGTGCTACGAGCAGTACTTC | CASSAPMAECYEQYF
few | TRBJ2-7 | NA | TRBV6-4 | TGTGCCAGCAGTGACCATCAGGCCCCCTACGAGCAGTACTTC | CASSDHQAPYEQYF
few | TRBJ1-1 | NA | TRBV6-1 | TGTGCCAGCAGTGAAGCCCTGGTAGGGAACACTGAAGCTTTCTTT | CASSEALVGNTEAFF
NA | TRBJ2-7 | TRBD2 | TRBV12-3/TRBV12-4 | TGTGCCAGCAGTTCGACTAGCGGGAGGGCCGGTGAGCAGTACTTC | CASSSTSGRAGEQYF
NA | TRBJ2-1 | NA | TRBV29-1 | TGCAGCGTAAAGGGTCGGGTCTCGGAGACCCAGTTCTTC | CSVKGRVSETQFF
many | TRBJ2-7 | NA | TRBV12-3/TRBV12-4 | TGTGCCAGCAGTTTTGGCCCCTACGAGCAGTACTTC | CASSFGPYEQYF
NA | TRBJ1-2 | NA | TRBV4-1 | TGCGCCAGCAGCCAAGATCAAAGCAGATTCTATGGCTACACCTTC | CASSQDQSRFYGYTF
NA | TRBJ2-3 | TRBD2 | TRBV29-1 | TGCAGCGTCTCTTCACCCGGACTAGCGGGGCGAAATGCGGATACGCAGTATTTT | CSVSSPGLAGRNADTQYF
NA | TRBJ1-1 | NA | TRBV6-5 | TGTGCCAGCACCGAAACCGGGGCGGGGGCTGAAGCTTTCTTT | CASTETGAGAEAFF
NA | TRBJ2-5 | NA | TRBV14 | TGTGCCAGCAGCCATACGACTAACTTCCTCGGGGAGCAGTACTTC | CASSHTTNFLGEQYF
NA | TRBJ2-4 | NA | TRBV9 | TGTGCCAGCAGCGTAACAGGTGACGGAGCAAACATTCAGTACTTC | CASSVTGDGANIQYF
NA | TRBJ2-1 | TRBD2 | TRBV2 | TGTGCCAGCAGTGAACCCGCGCTAGCGGGCGAACTAAATTGGCAGTTCTTC | CASSEPALAGELNWQFF
NA | TRBJ1-5 | TRBD1 | TRBV7-9 | TGTGCCAGCAGCTTAGCGGTGGGACAGAGTCAGCCCCAGCATTTT | CASSLAVGQSQPQHF
NA | TRBJ2-7 | NA | TRBV20-1 | TGCAATGCTAGTCCCCTTGCGGGACTGTCCTACGAGCAGTACTTC | CNASPLAGLSYEQYF
NA | TRBJ1-1 | NA | TRBV24-1 | TGTGCCACCAGGGAGGGAGTTTACGCTGAAGCTTTCTTT | CATREGVYAEAFF
few | TRBJ2-5 | TRBD1 | TRBV6-2/TRBV6-3 | TGTGCCAGCAGTTACTGGGACAGAGAGACCCAGTACTTC | CASSYWDRETQYF
NA | TRBJ2-1 | TRBD2 | TRBV19 | TGTGCCAGCCGGTCAGCGGGGAGCTCCTACAATGAGCAGTTCTTC | CASRSAGSSYNEQFF
NA | TRBJ1-1 | NA | TRBV7-9 | TGTGCCAGCCGTGGGACATTGAACACTGAAGCTTTCTTT | CASRGTLNTEAFF
NA | TRBJ2-6 | NA | TRBV12-3/TRBV12-4 | TGTGCCAGCAGTACTAACGGGGCCAACGTCCTGACTTTC | CASSTNGANVLTF
many | TRBJ2-1 | NA | TRBV6-5 | TGTGCCAGCAGTTACGGGGTAGCAGGTAATGAGCAGTTCTTC | CASSYGVAGNEQFF
NA | TRBJ2-1 | NA | TRBV3-1 | TGTGCCAGCAGCCAAGACACTCATGGGGATGAGCAGTTCTTC | CASSQDTHGDEQFF
many | TRBJ2-4 | NA | TRBV5-6 | TGTGCCAGCAGCGGAGGGTTAGCCAAAAACATTCAGTACTTC | CASSGGLAKNIQYF
NA | TRBJ2-3 | NA | TRBV29-1 | TGCAGCGTGCTACTCACAGATACGCAGTATTTT | CSVLLTDTQYF
NA | TRBJ2-7 | TRBD1 | TRBV5-1 | TGCGCCAGCAGCATACAGGGGGCTGCCTACGAGCAGTACTTC | CASSIQGAAYEQYF
few | TRBJ1-2 | NA | TRBV3-1 | TGTGCCAGCAGCCAAGCCTGGGAGGGCTTCACCTTC | CASSQAWEGFTF
few | TRBJ1-1 | TRBD1 | TRBV10-3 | TGTGCCATCAGTGGGGACAGGATGAACACTGAAGCTTTCTTT | CAISGDRMNTEAFF
few | TRBJ2-1 | NA | TRBV5-1 | TGCGCCAGCAGCTCTACTAGTGAATCCTACAATGAGCAGTTCTTC | CASSSTSESYNEQFF
few | TRBJ1-2 | NA | TRBV4-1 | TGCGCCAGCAGTTGGGGAGGAGGGACCGCTAACTATGGCTACACCTTC | CASSWGGGTANYGYTF
few | TRBJ2-7 | NA | TRBV29-1 | TGCAGCGTTGGGGTCAGAACCTACGAGCAGTACTTC | CSVGVRTYEQYF
once | TRBJ2-1 | NA | TRBV24-1 | TGTGCCACCAGTGATTGGCCGGACAATGAGCAGTTCTTC | CATSDWPDNEQFF
many | TRBJ2-3 | NA | TRBV29-1 | TGCAGCGTTCTAGCGGATACGCAGTATTTT | CSVLADTQYF
NA | TRBJ2-5 | NA | TRBV24-1 | TGTGCCACCAGTGATCCCGACAGATACCAAGAGACCCAGTACTTC | CATSDPDRYQETQYF
NA | TRBJ1-1 | TRBD1 | TRBV7-8 | TGTGCCAGCAGCTTGAACCCGGGACAGCTAAGCAACACTGAAGCTTTCTTT | CASSLNPGQLSNTEAFF
NA | TRBJ1-2 | NA | TRBV12-3/TRBV12-4 | TGTGCCAGCAGTCCCGGATTCTTGGGGTATGGCTACACCTTC | CASSPGFLGYGYTF
NA | TRBJ2-1 | TRBD1 | TRBV15 | TGTGCCACCAGCTCCGGGGGACAGGGTGAGCAGTTCTTC | CATSSGGQGEQFF
NA | TRBJ2-7 | TRBD2 | TRBV24-1 | TGTGCCACCAGTGGTTGCCTAGCGGCTATCTACGAGCAGTACTTC | CATSGCLAAIYEQYF
few | TRBJ2-1 | NA | TRBV7-8 | TGTGCCAGCAGCCCACAGGAGGATGAGCAGTTCTTC | CASSPQEDEQFF
NA | TRBJ2-5 | TRBD1 | TRBV5-1 | TGCGCCAGCAGCTTGATCCGGGACAGACAAGAGACCCAGTACTTC | CASSLIRDRQETQYF